These 31 T cell receptor beta chains came from one sample sequenced in a study of T cell responses to AZD1222 COVID-19 vaccine. Only in-frame clones appear in the TCRdb table, and some are missing; sequencing was by immunoSEQ multiplex PCR. The sample comprises roughly 180,000 clones, around 88% of which are singletons, and approximately 0.5% rests with the top ten. The material sequenced was peripheral blood, taken on day 0 of AZD1222 vaccination. These receptors all stem from an adult in good health.

The rearrangement links TRBV28 to TRBJ1-2; D is unresolved. The CDR3 sequence is 13 residues long. Germline-derived CDR1 and CDR2 are MDHEN and SYDVKM. Trimming took off 5 bases at V and 13 bases at J, with 20 bases between the two ends. This chain's CDR3 is CASSLPPPRPITF. The CDR3 nucleotides read TGTGCCAGCAGTCTACCCCCCCCCAGACCGATCACCTTC.

The gene calls are TRBV7-3 and TRBJ2-3, with D maybe TRBD2 (7 bases). CDR3 length equals 17 residues. V was cut by 3 bases and J by 6 bases, with 22 bases left in between. Germline CDR1 reads SGHTA; CDR2 reads FQGTGA. CDR3 sequence (DNA): TGTGCCAGCAGCTTTCGGGCGGGGGCCCCCAGTAGGGATACGCAGTATTTT. Translating gives CASSFRAGAPSRDTQYF. Based on the CDR3 plus reference TRBV7-3 and TRBJ2-3, the full variable domain is GAGVSQTPSNKVTEKGKYVELRCDPISGHTALYWYRQSLGQGPEFLIYFQGTGAADDSGLPNDRFFAVRPEGSVSTLKIQRTERGDSAVYLCASSFRAGAPSRDTQYFGPGTRLTVL.

The CDR3 sequence is CASSSFSLSSGNTIYF. DNA of the CDR3: TGTGCCAGCAGTTCCTTCAGCCTCAGCTCTGGAAACACCATATATTTT. V is TRBV28 and J is TRBJ1-3; D is unclear. The CDR3 spans 16 residues. Trimming removed 4 bases from V and 0 bases from J, with 13 bases in between. Germline CDR1 reads MDHEN; CDR2 reads SYDVKM.

The gene calls are TRBV12-3 or TRBV12-4 and TRBJ1-2; D may be TRBD1 (5 bases). With 10 bases removed from V and 3 bases from J, the gap between germline ends came to 15 bases. CDR3 size: 13 residues. Written as DNA, the CDR3 is TGTGCCACCTCTTTGGGGCCGGACTATGGCTACACCTTC. This translates into CATSLGPDYGYTF.

The chain combines TRBV5-1 with TRBJ2-1; 15 nucleotides agree with TRBD2. The CDR3 has 18 residues. V trimming: 7 bases; J trimming: 3 bases; junction bases outside the gene matches: 11. CDR1 and CDR2 from the germline V gene are SGHRS and YFSETQ. This CDR3 is CASGAWTSGREVYNEQFF. Here the CDR3 DNA reads TGCGCCAGCGGAGCCTGGACTAGCGGGAGGGAAGTCTACAATGAGCAGTTCTTC.

The chain joins TRBV6-5 to TRBJ1-1, with 8 nucleotides matching TRBD1. The J segment lost 3 bases and the V segment lost 10 bases, leaving 7 bases of the junction unmatched. The V gene's germline CDR1 is MNHEY and CDR2 SVGAGI. The CDR3 runs 13 residues. This CDR3 is CATRQGLDTEAFF. As DNA, the CDR3 is TGTGCCACCCGACAGGGGTTGGACACTGAAGCTTTCTTT.

CDR3 nucleotides: TGTGCCAGCAGCAAGGGTTCCCTCTCTGGGGCCAACGTCCTGACTTTC. This sequence encodes CASSKGSLSGANVLTF. J is TRBJ2-6 and V is TRBV11-1; D is unclear. The ends were cut back, 5 bases at V and 0 bases at J, with 11 bases in the middle. Per germline, CDR1 SGHAT and CDR2 FQDESV (reference sequence). The CDR3 extends over 16 amino acids.

Only one count was recorded for this clone. J is TRBJ2-1 and V is TRBV3-1 (or the pseudogene TRBV3-2); TRBD1 aligns across 7 bases. V gave up 0 bases and J gave up 8 bases; unmatched junction bases: 7. This CDR3 has 15 residues. CDR1 is LGHDT, CDR2 YNNKEL, per germline (reference sequence). The CDR3 spells CASSQDETGFDEQFF. Written as DNA, the CDR3 is TGTGCCAGCAGCCAAGACGAGACAGGGTTCGATGAGCAGTTCTTC.

This chain connects TRBV28 to TRBJ1-4; D unclear. CDR3 length: 14 amino acids. V lost 7 bases and J lost 0, with 9 bases in between. Germline V gene sequence: CDR1 MDHEN, CDR2 SYDVKM. This CDR3 reads CASKLGATNEKLFF. As DNA, the CDR3 is TGTGCCAGCAAGCTGGGAGCAACTAATGAAAAACTGTTTTTT.

This chain links TRBV5-1 with TRBJ1-5; D is ambiguous. The CDR3 runs 13 residues. The V and J ends lost 0 bases and 4 bases respectively, with 5 bases between them. In germline, CDR1 is SGHRS, CDR2 YFSETQ. The CDR3 DNA reads TGCGCCAGCAGCTTGGAAGAAAATCAGCCCCAGCATTTT. Protein product: CASSLEENQPQHF.

The DNA for the CDR3 is TGCGCCAGCAGCTTGGCCCGGACAGGGGAATCCTACGAGCAGTACTTC. This codes for CASSLARTGESYEQYF. The rearrangement uses TRBV5-1 and TRBJ2-7; 9 bases line up with TRBD1. In germline, CDR1 is SGHRS, CDR2 YFSETQ. V gave up 0 bases and J gave up 1 base; unmatched junction bases: 5. The CDR3 contains 16 residues.

V usage is TRBV28 and J usage is TRBJ1-6; 8 bases are shared with TRBD1. The CDR3 contains 16 residues. The V gene end was trimmed by 3 bases and the J gene end by 6 bases; junction bases not matched to a gene: 7. Germline assignment: CDR1 MDHEN and CDR2 SYDVKM. The CDR3 bases are TGTGCCAGCAGTTTCCCGGGACAGGAGCCTAATTCACCCCTCCACTTT. This gives the protein CASSFPGQEPNSPLHF.

This clone showed up just a few times. The chain carries TRBV3-1 (or the pseudogene TRBV3-2) and TRBJ2-3, with TRBD2 matching over 10 bases. The germline V gene encodes CDR1 LGHDT and CDR2 YNNKEL (reference sequence). The CDR3 covers 17 residues. With V trimmed by 3 bases and J by 2 bases, 8 bases remained unmatched. CDR3 residues: CASSHPPLAGYTDTQYF. CDR3 coding DNA: TGTGCCAGCAGCCATCCCCCACTAGCGGGGTACACAGATACGCAGTATTTT.

The chain links TRBV7-8 to TRBJ2-1; 13 bases fit TRBD2. CDR3 length: 14 amino acids. The junction had 10 bases not matched to a gene; V was cut back by 5 bases and J by 15 bases. Germline assignment: CDR1 SGHVS and CDR2 FQNEAQ. The CDR3 reads CASSVRLAGGLWFF. CDR3 nucleotide sequence: TGTGCCAGCAGCGTCAGACTAGCGGGGGGCCTGTGGTTCTTC.

The gene calls are TRBV6-1 and TRBJ2-4; 9 nucleotides line up with TRBD1. The germline V gene has CDR1 MNHNS and CDR2 SASEGT. The CDR3 consists of 16 residues. The trim removed 3 bases at V and 1 base at J, leaving 4 bases unmatched. Here the CDR3 DNA reads TGTGCCAGCAGTGAGCGGACAGGGGCGGCCAAAAACATTCAGTACTTC. It is translated as CASSERTGAAKNIQYF.

The CDR3 DNA follows: TGTGCCAGCGGCGGGGTCGTGGCGGGAGTCGCCCCCAATGAGCAGTTCTTC. Encoded protein: CASGGVVAGVAPNEQFF. The chain carries TRBV25-1 and TRBJ2-1; 7 bases map to TRBD2. CDR1 MGHDK and CDR2 SYGVNS come from the germline V gene. V lost 8 bases to trimming and J lost 6 bases; unmatched junction nucleotides: 19. This CDR3 is 17 amino acids long.

This chain links TRBV6-2 or TRBV6-3 with TRBJ2-3; TRBD2 aligns across 10 bases. V shed 6 bases, J shed 1 base, and the junction held 13 bases outside the gene matches. The CDR3 length is 18 residues. Germline V gives CDR1 MNHEY, CDR2 SVGEGT. This CDR3 is CASSRPLTGTSGTDTQYF. The CDR3 DNA reads TGTGCCAGCAGCCGACCGCTAACCGGGACTAGCGGCACAGATACGCAGTATTTT.

The J gene is TRBJ2-2, the V gene TRBV7-2; no clear D. Germline V lookup: CDR1 SGHTA, CDR2 FQGNSA. The CDR3 covers 14 residues. Trimming pared 5 bases from V and 0 bases from J, leaving 7 bases between. CDR3 in amino acids: CASSITPNTGELFF. The CDR3, as DNA: TGTGCCAGCAGCATCACGCCGAACACCGGGGAGCTGTTTTTT.

The chain is built from TRBV10-3 and TRBJ1-2, with 7 bases aligning to TRBD1. From germline, CDR1 is ENHRY and CDR2 SYGVKD. CDR3 length: 16 amino acids. J gave up 0 bases and V 8 bases, and 12 bases lay outside the gene matches. DNA for the CDR3: TGTGCCATCTTCGTGGCGACAGGGCCAGCTAACTATGGCTACACCTTC. Its protein product is CAIFVATGPANYGYTF.

For the CDR3, the DNA is TGTGCCAGCAGATACCAGGGGGCGAACACCGGGGAGCTGTTTTTT. This gives the protein CASRYQGANTGELFF. V is TRBV27 and J is TRBJ2-2; 7 bases match TRBD1. The CDR3 has 15 residues. J lost 0 bases, V lost 6 bases, and 4 bases had no gene match. Germline V gene sequence: CDR1 MNHEY, CDR2 SMNVEV (reference sequence).

This clone was picked up a small number of times. The rearrangement uses TRBV11-1 and TRBJ2-1; D unresolved. This CDR3 is built from 16 residues. Germline CDR1 and CDR2: SGHAT and FQDESV (reference sequence). Trimming left V 1 base short and J 0 bases short, with 10 bases between. This chain's CDR3 is CASSLDPVSSYNEQFF. The CDR3 DNA reads TGTGCCAGCAGCTTAGATCCGGTGAGCTCCTACAATGAGCAGTTCTTC.

The rearrangement joins TRBV10-1 to TRBJ2-3; 10 bases are shared with TRBD1. Germline CDR1 is WNHNN and CDR2 is SYGVQD (reference sequence). V dropped 3 bases and J dropped 3; count of bases not matched to a gene: 3. The CDR3 contains 15 residues. As DNA, the CDR3 is TGCGCCAGCAGTGATTTGGGACAGGGGACAGATACGCAGTATTTT. It translates to CASSDLGQGTDTQYF.

This chain joins TRBV27 and TRBJ2-7, with 8 bases that match TRBD1. Germline CDR1 is MNHEY and CDR2 is SMNVEV (reference sequence). V trimming: 6 bases; J trimming: 4 bases; junction bases outside the gene matches: 11. The CDR3 contains 15 residues. In DNA form, the CDR3 reads TGTGCCAGCAGCCCCGCCCAGGGGGCGCATTACGAGCAGTACTTC. Its protein is CASSPAQGAHYEQYF.

Details on this clone: Different DNA sequences within this sample yield the same CDR3. The V and J genes are TRBV6-5 and TRBJ2-1, with D uncertain. Germline V lookup: CDR1 MNHEY, CDR2 SVGAGI. This CDR3 is built from 15 residues. V was cut by 0 bases and J by 0 bases, with 6 bases left in between. The CDR3 bases are TGTGCCAGCAGTTACTCGAGAAGCTCCTACAATGAGCAGTTCTTC. Amino acid sequence: CASSYSRSSYNEQFF.

This sequence joins TRBV30 and TRBJ1-5; possible D gene TRBD1, 6 bases. The CDR3 totals 14 residues. Germline V CDR1 and CDR2: GTSNPN, SVGIG (reference sequence). V was trimmed by 5 bases and J by 3 bases, leaving 14 bases between them. The DNA of the CDR3 is TGTGCCTGGTGTCTACAGGGAGTCAATCAGCCCCAGCATTTT. Protein product: CAWCLQGVNQPQHF.

This clone has just one count. V gene TRBV28 combines with J gene TRBJ1-6; the match to TRBD1 covers 9 bases. J was trimmed by 8 bases and V by 5 bases; bases with no gene match: 7. CDR1 and CDR2 from the germline V gene are MDHEN and SYDVKM. The CDR3 has 15 amino acids. The CDR3 DNA sequence: TGTGCCAGCAGTAAGCGGGACAGGGTCGATTCACCCCTCCACTTT. This sequence encodes CASSKRDRVDSPLHF.

The rearrangement links TRBV7-3 to TRBJ2-1; 9 positions agree with TRBD1. CDR1 is SGHTA and CDR2 is FQGTGA in the germline V gene. This CDR3 is built from 16 residues. V lost 4 bases to trimming and J lost 9 bases; unmatched junction nucleotides: 13. The CDR3 sequence is CASSSLPGQGPGEQFF. As DNA, the CDR3 is TGTGCCAGCAGCTCACTACCGGGACAGGGTCCCGGTGAGCAGTTCTTC.

This clone showed up just once. Other nucleotide sequences from this sample produce the same CDR3. The chain carries TRBV6-2 or TRBV6-3 and TRBJ2-7; D remains ambiguous. Deletions cut 2 bases from V and 2 bases from J, with 1 base between. This CDR3 region has 11 residues. Germline V lookup: CDR1 MNHEY, CDR2 SVGEGT. CDR3 amino acids: CASSYTYEQYF. The CDR3 coding sequence is TGTGCCAGCAGTTACACCTACGAGCAGTACTTC.

The rearrangement uses TRBV11-2 and TRBJ2-1; the match to TRBD2 covers 10 bases. The CDR3 length is 16 residues. Germline V gene data show CDR1 as SGHAT and CDR2 as FQNNGV. The J segment lost 4 bases and the V segment lost 1 base, leaving 4 bases of the junction unmatched. The CDR3 is CASSLAPSGSYNEQFF. As DNA, the CDR3 is TGTGCCAGCAGCTTAGCGCCTAGCGGGAGTTACAATGAGCAGTTCTTC. The complete variable domain, with remaining parts taken from reference TRBV11-2 and TRBJ2-1, reads EAGVAQSPRYKIIEKRQSVAFWCNPISGHATLYWYQQILGQGPKLLIQFQNNGVVDDSQLPKDRFSAERLKGVDSTLKIQPAKLEDSAVYLCASSLAPSGSYNEQFFGPGTRLTVL.

This chain connects TRBV19 to TRBJ2-6; 8 bases are a match to TRBD1. This CDR3 has 15 residues. V shed 4 bases, J shed 10 bases, and the junction held 9 bases outside the gene matches. Germline-derived CDR1 and CDR2 are LNHDA and SQIVND (reference sequence). The chain's CDR3 is CASSTAGTGTNVLTF. As DNA, the CDR3 is TGTGCCAGTAGTACCGCGGGGACAGGTACAAACGTCCTGACTTTC.

The CDR3 DNA is TGTGCCACCGCCGAGGGCTTGGTGACTGAAGCTTTCTTT. The encoded protein is CATAEGLVTEAFF. J is TRBJ1-1 and V is TRBV2; D is unclear. This CDR3 region has 13 residues. Germline-derived CDR1 and CDR2 are SNHLY and FYNNEI. V lost 10 bases, J lost 5 bases, and 17 bases lay in between.